This T cell receptor (beta chain) was found in a study of T cells after yellow fever vaccination. General study points: Clonotypes shared by both compartments, CD4 and CD8, made up a small share.

Template switching by 5'RACE produced TCR cDNA, adding a universal primer site and UMIs. TCRdb passed the 5' RACE reads through MiXCR, listing each CDR3 protein once. The sample comprises approximately 150,000 distinct CDR3 sequences, 7.7% of which are singletons, and less than 0.95% rests with the top ten. The CDR3 is made up of 14 amino acids. The junction had 3 bases not matched to a gene; V was cut back by 1 base and J by 3 bases. In germline, CDR1 is SQVTM, CDR2 ANQGSEA. This clonotype has just a few counts. Its antigen remains unidentified. Sample: CD4+ T cells sorted from PBMCs, taken 5 days after the yellow fever booster vaccination. The sequence was collected from a man aged 25 to 45 who received the YFV17D yellow fever vaccine. The V and J genes are TRBV29-1 and TRBJ2-7; TRBD1 matches 10 bases. The CDR3 DNA follows: TGCAGCGTTGAAGTAGGACAGGGGGGCTACGAGCAGTACTTC. Amino acid sequence: CSVEVGQGGYEQYF.